This T cell receptor (beta chain) was obtained from a study of human thymus T cells (TCRdb year 2020). About the study as a whole: TCR alpha and beta repertoires from fewer than ten infant thymus samples and four related peripheral blood samples were characterized in the study. Donor ages ranging from roughly 7 to 250 days were recorded, and over 5 male and a couple of female infants were included in the cohort. The research as a whole found: On average, thymus samples gave 650,000 to 1,000,000 unique TCRB clonotypes, whereas blood samples gave about 92,000. V and J gene segment usage appeared biased in both thymic and peripheral blood repertoires. Highly overlapping thymic TCR repertoires among unrelated individuals were reported in the related research.

The thymus tissue came from surgical resects taken out during corrective cardiac surgery. Immunologically healthy infants undergoing open corrective cardiac surgery for congenital heart defects in Finland were used as donors. Thymocytes were released mechanically from tissue and stored at -70 °C as pellets of 10-30 million cells. A QIAsymphony instrument was used to extract genomic DNA from frozen cell pellets. About this clone itself: This clone's antigen is unknown. Base qualities are not recorded, but no much larger clone differs from it by a single base.

V is cut by 3 bases and J by 6 bases, and the space between the germline ends is 6 bases. The germline V gene (reference sequence) specifies DFQATT as CDR1 and SNEGSKA as CDR2. The CDR3 holds 10 amino acids from the cysteine to the phenylalanine. The kept DNA is CDR3 alone, 30 bases in frame from the first base. The immunoSEQ multiplex PCR assay was used to amplify the TCRB and TCRAD loci from a standardized quantity of quality-controlled genomic DNA. The amplicons covered the V(D)J region and were long enough to include the CDR3 and to identify the V and J genes. Amplicon sequencing was performed on an Illumina platform through the commercial immunoSEQ service. The original methods were these. Primer bias and sequencing errors were corrected using previously described methods, and TCRAD and TCRB definitions followed the IMGT database. The repertoires were analysed using immunoSEQ Analyzer 3.0 and VDJTools for basic statistics, V/J segment usage, diversity estimates, rarefaction and pairwise overlap. Diversity was estimated with Chao1, ChaoE, Efron-Thisted, Shannon and inverse Simpson indices, and also on datasets down-sampled to the smallest sample. Repertoire overlap used strict matching of CDR3 nucleotide sequence, V gene and J gene, with Jaccard-based multidimensional scaling clustering. What TCRdb holds here is the immuneACCESS table cut down to in-frame rearrangements. Part of the clones is not present; checked against another copy, under half of the missing clones reflect an unresolved V gene, and the others are unexplained. Clone size and V and J calls were adopted from that table, with D and trimming inferred from the DNA. The sample table contains about 130,000 clones; only one count was recorded for around 94% of them. The ten largest clones take up around 0.025% of the sample.

The chain is made from TRBV20-1 and TRBJ2-7, with the D gene not confidently named. Sequencing input: thymus tissue. This receptor was identified in a boy younger than two with a congenital heart defect but otherwise immunologically healthy. The sequenced DNA is TGCAGTGCTAGCAATCTCGAGCAGTACTTC. Translated, this is CSASNLEQYF.